One and the same sample provided the 21 T cell receptor beta chains below, sequenced in a study of regulatory T cells in long-lasting Graves disease. CDR3-region Arm-PCR and iRepertoire HTBI primers produced the TCR beta libraries. Each CDR3 protein is one row after TCRdb ran MiXCR on the multiplex PCR reads. Of approximately 400,000 distinct CDR3 sequences in the sample, roughly a quarter were seen once. Time point given: persistent/refractory GD, antithyroid drugs over 5 years with positive TRAb. Preparation of the TCR library used RNA extracted from PBMCs. Sequencing was performed on peripheral blood mononuclear cells (PBMCs), taken when the disease was refractory, from a patient treated with antithyroid drugs. These TCRs come from a female donor with Graves disease.

This clonotype came up many times. This chain joins TRBV6-2 or TRBV6-3 and TRBJ1-2; D is undetermined. CDR3 length: 13 residues. Trimming left V 5 bases short and J 0 bases short, with 7 bases between. Per the germline V gene, CDR1 is MNHEY and CDR2 is SVGEGT. The CDR3 nucleotides are TGTGCCAGCAGTGAACAGACTAACTATGGCTACACCTTC. Amino acid sequence: CASSEQTNYGYTF.

This clonotype was observed many times. The chain combines TRBV7-2 with TRBJ2-7; TRBD1 matches at 8 bases. The CDR3 is made up of 16 amino acids. Germline V gives CDR1 SGHTA, CDR2 FQGNSA. J was trimmed by 2 bases and V by 5 bases; bases with no gene match: 11. CDR3 nucleotide sequence: TGTGCCAGCAGCAGATCCGGGACAGGAAAAGCCTACGAGCAGTACTTC. It specifies CASSRSGTGKAYEQYF.

The sample holds a few counts of this clonotype. CDR3 bases: TGCGCCAGCAGCTTCAGGCCTGGTGGAGACGTCCTGACTTTC. This translates into CASSFRPGGDVLTF. The chain has TRBV5-1 and TRBJ2-6; D call uncertain. The CDR3 spans 14 residues. Germline values: CDR1 SGHRS, CDR2 YFSETQ. V was pared by 2 bases and J by 11 bases, with 14 bases between.

This sequence joins TRBV29-1 and TRBJ2-5, with 7 bases matching TRBD2. Germline assignment: CDR1 SQVTM and CDR2 ANQGSEA. The junction had 5 bases not matched to a gene; V was cut back by 5 bases and J by 5 bases. The CDR3 has 12 amino acids. The CDR3 reads CSVWEGLETQYF. The CDR3 DNA is TGCAGCGTTTGGGAGGGATTGGAGACCCAGTACTTC. Full variable domain (remainder filled in from reference TRBV29-1 and TRBJ2-5): SAVISQKPSRDICQRGTSLTIQCQVDSQVTMMFWYRQQPGQSLTLIATANQGSEATYESGFVIDKFPISRPNLTFSTLTVSNMSPEDSSIYLCSVWEGLETQYFGPGTRLLVL.

This clonotype was observed at least ten times. The rearrangement uses TRBV7-8 and TRBJ2-7; 10 nucleotides align to TRBD2. Germline V CDR1 and CDR2: SGHVS, FQNEAQ. The CDR3 sequence is 13 residues long. Trimming at V came to 2 bases and at J to 7 bases, leaving 2 bases not matched to a gene. CDR3 bases: TGTGCCAGCAGCTTAACTAGCGGGATTGAGCAGTACTTC. Protein sequence: CASSLTSGIEQYF.

The chain employs TRBV10-3 and TRBJ2-6; the match to TRBD1 covers 7 bases. Germline V gene lookup returns CDR1 ENHRY and CDR2 SYGVKD. The CDR3 contains 14 residues. V lost 7 bases to trimming and J lost 2 bases; unmatched junction nucleotides: 2. The CDR3 DNA follows: TGTGCCATCAATGGACAGGCTGGGGCCAACGTCCTGACTTTC. Its translation is CAINGQAGANVLTF.

This clonotype was observed many times. The rearrangement links TRBV2 to TRBJ2-4; D remains unclear. V shed 8 bases and J shed 1 base, with 9 bases lying between them. Per germline, CDR1 SNHLY and CDR2 FYNNEI. This CDR3 comprises 13 residues. This CDR3 is CASLSNAKNIQYF. The CDR3, as DNA: TGTGCCAGCCTAAGCAATGCCAAAAACATTCAGTACTTC.

The gene calls are TRBV30 and TRBJ2-3; D uncertain. V was clipped by 2 bases and J by 10 bases, with 22 bases between them. This CDR3 region has 15 residues. The V gene's germline CDR1 is GTSNPN and CDR2 SVGIG (reference sequence). The CDR3 nucleotides read TGTGCCTGGAGTCCCTTGGGCGGCCGCTTCATCGCGCAGTATTTT. Its translation is CAWSPLGGRFIAQYF. Full variable domain (outside the CDR3, taken from reference TRBV30 and TRBJ2-3): SQTIHQWPATLVQPVGSPLSLECTVEGTSNPNLYWYRQAAGRGLQLLFYSVGIGQISSEVPQNLSASRPQDRQFILSSKKLLLSDSGFYLCAWSPLGGRFIAQYFGPGTRLTVL.

This chain links TRBV24-1 with TRBJ2-2; 9 bases line up with TRBD1. The CDR3 totals 15 residues. Germline V gives CDR1 KGHDR, CDR2 SFDVKD. The V and J ends lost 4 bases and 6 bases, in that order; junction bases with no gene match: 5. The CDR3 nucleotides read TGTGCCACCAGTGAACAGGGGGCTGGTGCCGGGGAGCTGTTTTTT. It encodes CATSEQGAGAGELFF.

The chain carries TRBV3-1 and TRBJ2-5; D may be TRBD1 or TRBD2 (6 bases each). The germline gives CDR1 LGHDT, CDR2 YNNKEL (reference sequence). This CDR3 contains 13 residues. V was trimmed by 4 bases and J by 5 bases, leaving 11 bases between them. The CDR3 here is CASSRFGGETQYF. DNA of the CDR3: TGTGCCAGCAGCCGGTTCGGGGGCGAGACCCAGTACTTC.

The V call is TRBV7-2, the J call TRBJ2-7; 15 nucleotides match TRBD2. The CDR3 contains 20 residues. Germline V gene lookup returns CDR1 SGHTA and CDR2 FQGNSA. The trim removed 2 bases at V and 2 bases at J, leaving 13 bases unmatched. The CDR3: CASSLRVPGTSGRKTYEQYF. CDR3 in DNA: TGTGCCAGCAGCTTAAGAGTACCAGGGACTAGCGGGAGGAAAACCTACGAGCAGTACTTC.

The chain joins TRBV19 to TRBJ2-5; 7 bases are a match to TRBD2. With V trimmed by 5 bases and J by 5 bases, 14 bases remained unmatched. The germline V gene has CDR1 LNHDA and CDR2 SQIVND (reference sequence). The CDR3 is made up of 16 amino acids. The CDR3 sequence: CASSPRLSSGKETQYF. The CDR3 coding sequence is TGTGCCAGTAGTCCCCGTTTGTCTAGCGGCAAGGAGACCCAGTACTTC.

Ten or more counts support this clonotype. V is TRBV29-1 and J is TRBJ1-2, with TRBD1 identical over 9 bases. The CDR3 totals 13 residues. Germline trimming cut 4 bases from V and 7 bases from J; bases unmatched to any gene: 7. Germline CDR1 is SQVTM and CDR2 is ANQGSEA. The CDR3 DNA is TGCAGCGTTGTTCTACAGGGGGCTGTTGGCTACACCTTC. Its translation is CSVVLQGAVGYTF. Variable domain in full (rest from reference TRBV29-1 and TRBJ1-2): SAVISQKPSRDICQRGTSLTIQCQVDSQVTMMFWYRQQPGQSLTLIATANQGSEATYESGFVIDKFPISRPNLTFSTLTVSNMSPEDSSIYLCSVVLQGAVGYTFGSGTRLTVV.

J is TRBJ2-7 and V is TRBV18; 9 bases line up with TRBD2. The CDR3 runs 17 residues. Germline V gives CDR1 KGHSH, CDR2 LQKENI. Unmatched junction bases numbered 16, after V lost 3 bases and J lost 7 bases. The CDR3 DNA reads as TGTGCCAGCTCACCGGTAGACGGGACTAGCCGGACTGGGGAGCAGTACTTC. Its translation is CASSPVDGTSRTGEQYF. Full variable domain (rest looked up from reference TRBV18 and TRBJ2-7): NAGVMQNPRHLVRRRGQEARLRCSPMKGHSHVYWYRQLPEEGLKFMVYLQKENIIDESGMPKERFSAEFPKEGPSILRIQQVVRGDSAAYFCASSPVDGTSRTGEQYFGPGTRLTVT.

This clonotype was recorded a few times. The rearrangement links TRBV18 to TRBJ1-6; the match to TRBD1 covers 10 bases. J was trimmed by 9 bases and V by 4 bases; bases with no gene match: 6. The CDR3 sequence is 15 residues long. Germline CDR1 and CDR2: KGHSH and LQKENI. The CDR3 bases are TGTGCCAGCTCACTTGACCGGGACAGGGGTTCACCCCTCCACTTT. This sequence encodes CASSLDRDRGSPLHF. Combining the CDR3 with reference TRBV18 and TRBJ1-6 gives the whole variable domain NAGVMQNPRHLVRRRGQEARLRCSPMKGHSHVYWYRQLPEEGLKFMVYLQKENIIDESGMPKERFSAEFPKEGPSILRIQQVVRGDSAAYFCASSLDRDRGSPLHFGNGTRLTVT.

The chain combines TRBV30 with TRBJ2-7; 9 bases match TRBD1. CDR3 length: 15 amino acids. Looked up from germline, CDR1 is GTSNPN and CDR2 is SVGIG (reference sequence). Trimming took 2 bases from V and 0 from J; bases not matched to a gene: 5. CDR3 sequence: CAWSHPGQGSYEQYF. The CDR3 coding sequence is TGTGCCTGGAGTCACCCGGGACAGGGCTCCTACGAGCAGTACTTC.

This clonotype was picked up many times. The rearrangement uses TRBV15 and TRBJ2-5; TRBD1 matches at 11 bases. CDR3 size: 14 residues. Germline assignment: CDR1 LNHNV and CDR2 YYDKDF (reference sequence). The J segment lost 5 bases and the V segment lost 5 bases, leaving 4 bases of the junction unmatched. CDR3 in amino acids: CATSPDRGLETQYF. In DNA, the CDR3 is TGTGCCACCAGCCCGGACAGGGGGCTGGAGACCCAGTACTTC. Variable domain in full (rest from reference TRBV15 and TRBJ2-5): DAMVIQNPRYQVTQFGKPVTLSCSQTLNHNVMYWYQQKSSQAPKLLFHYYDKDFNNEADTPDNFQSRRPNTSFCFLDIRSPGLGDTAMYLCATSPDRGLETQYFGPGTRLLVL.

This clonotype turned up a few times. The genes are TRBV19 and TRBJ2-6; no firm D call. V dropped 3 bases and J dropped 0 bases, with 12 bases sitting between them. CDR1 and CDR2 from the germline V gene are LNHDA and SQIVND (reference sequence). The length of the CDR3 is 17 residues. CDR3 in amino acids: CASSIRSGGSGANVLTF. CDR3 in DNA: TGTGCCAGTAGTATTAGATCCGGTGGCTCTGGGGCCAACGTCCTGACTTTC.

This clonotype was counted a single time. This sequence joins TRBV7-2 and TRBJ1-1; D gene ambiguous. Germline V gene sequence: CDR1 SGHTA, CDR2 FQGNSA. The CDR3 consists of 13 residues. V shed 7 bases and J shed 6 bases, with 15 bases lying between them. The CDR3 bases are TGTGCCAGCAACAATCTACACGGGTCTGAAGCTTTCTTT. Encoded protein: CASNNLHGSEAFF.

This clonotype was seen ten or more times. The V gene is TRBV12-3 or TRBV12-4, the J gene TRBJ1-2, with D perhaps matching TRBD1 (6 bases). This CDR3 comprises 12 residues. Trimming removed 6 bases from V and 8 bases from J, with 13 bases in between. The CDR3: CASRTGLEGYTF. CDR3 coding DNA: TGTGCCAGCAGGACAGGCCTGGAAGGCTACACCTTC.

This clonotype was detected ten times or more. The V call is TRBV2, the J call TRBJ2-4; a weak D match, TRBD1 (6 bases). V was cut by 4 bases and J by 7 bases, with 14 bases left in between. CDR1 is SNHLY and CDR2 is FYNNEI in the germline V gene. This CDR3 comprises 14 residues. The CDR3 protein is CASSGAGDKNIQYF. The CDR3 DNA sequence: TGTGCCAGCAGTGGCGCAGGGGATAAGAACATTCAGTACTTC. The complete variable domain, with remaining parts taken from reference TRBV2 and TRBJ2-4, reads EPEVTQTPSHQVTQMGQEVILRCVPISNHLYFYWYRQILGQKVEFLVSFYNNEISEKSEIFDDQFSVERPDGSNFTLKIRSTKLEDSAMYFCASSGAGDKNIQYFGAGTRLSVL.